These 18 T cell receptor beta chains were sequenced from one sample in a study of blood T cell repertoires in COVID-19. Produced via immunoSEQ multiplex PCR; TCRdb's table is partial and in-frame only. Of about 90,000 clones listed, approximately 86% are singletons. The sample was peripheral blood. The receptors were sampled from a male donor with acute or convalescent COVID-19.

This sequence joins TRBV2 and TRBJ2-3, with TRBD2 identical over 7 bases. With 3 bases clipped from V and 2 bases from J, the junction kept 5 bases outside the gene matches. Germline CDR1 is SNHLY and CDR2 is FYNNEI. The CDR3 is made up of 15 amino acids. The CDR3 sequence is CASSEGLPPTDTQYF. CDR3 DNA sequence: TGTGCCAGCAGTGAGGGACTACCCCCCACAGATACGCAGTATTTT.

The CDR3, as DNA: TGTGCCAGTAGTCAGGGAAGCCCGAACACTGAAGCTTTCTTT. It translates to CASSQGSPNTEAFF. The rearrangement joins TRBV19 to TRBJ1-1, with TRBD1 as a possible D gene (5 bases). V was trimmed by 5 bases and J by 1 base, leaving 11 bases between them. CDR1 is LNHDA, CDR2 SQIVND, per germline (reference sequence). The CDR3 is made up of 14 amino acids.

The rearrangement uses TRBV7-6 and TRBJ2-5, with D perhaps matching TRBD2 (5 bases). This CDR3 is 17 amino acids long. Germline lookup yields CDR1 SGHVS and CDR2 FNYEAQ. Trimming removed 0 bases at V and 5 bases at J, with 19 bases between. CDR3 bases: TGTGCCAGCAGCTTAGCGGCGGGCTCTGGCGGCGGGGAGACCCAGTACTTC. It specifies CASSLAAGSGGGETQYF.

The gene calls are TRBV9 and TRBJ1-2; TRBD1 aligns across 9 bases. Germline CDR1 and CDR2: SGDLS and YYNGEE. The CDR3 length is 16 residues. Trimming took 0 bases from V and 7 from J; bases not matched to a gene: 10. CDR3 sequence (DNA): TGTGCCAGCAGCGTAGCTGCGGGACAGGGTCGGGGTGGCTACACCTTC. This encodes CASSVAAGQGRGGYTF.

The V call is TRBV5-1, the J call TRBJ2-7; 11 nucleotides align to TRBD2. Germline V lookup: CDR1 SGHRS, CDR2 YFSETQ. The CDR3 length is 14 residues. The V segment lost 3 bases and the J segment 4 bases; nucleotides outside the gene matches: 3. The CDR3 bases are TGCGCCAGCAGCTCTAGCGGGGGGAGGTACGAGCAGTACTTC. Translated: CASSSSGGRYEQYF.

The rearrangement joins TRBV14 to TRBJ1-6; no clear D. V was cut by 1 base and J by 0 bases, with 19 bases left in between. This CDR3 region has 20 residues. Germline CDR1 SGHDN, CDR2 FVKESK. CDR3: CASSQVRRPGYSSYNSPLHF. The DNA for the CDR3 is TGTGCCAGCAGCCAAGTTCGACGCCCCGGCTACAGCTCCTATAATTCACCCCTCCACTTT.

The rearrangement links TRBV3-1 (or the pseudogene TRBV3-2) to TRBJ1-6; D not resolved. This CDR3 spans 13 amino acids. Germline CDR1 LGHDT, CDR2 YNNKEL (reference sequence). The germline V and J ends were trimmed by 7 bases and 8 bases, with 12 bases remaining between them. CDR3 nucleotide sequence: TGTGCCAGCAAGGAGGGCGGTGATTCACCCCTCCACTTT. Protein sequence: CASKEGGDSPLHF.

The chain combines TRBV19 with TRBJ1-1; no definite D call. In germline, CDR1 is LNHDA, CDR2 SQIVND (reference sequence). Trimming left V 6 bases short and J 3 bases short, with 14 bases between. The CDR3 loop spans 14 amino acids. For the CDR3, the DNA is TGTGCCAGTAGGGGAGCGCTCTTTTACACTGAAGCTTTCTTT. Residues: CASRGALFYTEAFF.

This sequence joins TRBV6-5 and TRBJ1-2, with D unresolved. The ends were cut back, 0 bases at V and 1 base at J, with 9 bases in the middle. Germline CDR1 MNHEY, CDR2 SVGAGI. This CDR3 is 15 amino acids long. Here the CDR3 reads CASSYSADGNYGYTF. CDR3 DNA sequence: TGTGCCAGCAGTTACTCAGCGGACGGTAACTATGGCTACACCTTC.

The genes are TRBV5-6 and TRBJ1-1, with D hard to call. V lost 3 bases to trimming and J lost 3 bases, with 6 bases between them. The V gene's germline CDR1 is SGHDT and CDR2 YYEEEE. The CDR3 is made up of 12 amino acids. The CDR3 reads CASSSYDTEAFF. CDR3 coding DNA: TGTGCCAGCAGCTCGTATGACACTGAAGCTTTCTTT.

The V and J genes are TRBV6-6 and TRBJ2-7; 8 bases are a match to TRBD1. The CDR3 runs 15 residues. With 6 bases clipped from V and 0 bases from J, the junction kept 7 bases outside the gene matches. Germline CDR1 MNHNY, CDR2 SVGAGI (reference sequence). This CDR3 is CASSTGQGFSYEQYF. The CDR3 DNA sequence: TGTGCCAGCAGCACCGGACAGGGCTTCTCCTACGAGCAGTACTTC.

The J gene is TRBJ1-2, the V gene TRBV21-1; the table's D call TRBD1 went unverified against the DNA. TRBV21-1 constitutes a pseudogene. This CDR3 contains 17 residues. CDR3 nucleotide sequence: TGTGCCAGCAGCGAAGGGACGGTCGACAGCCTTAACTATGGCTACACCTTC. It codes for CASSEGTVDSLNYGYTF.

The chain combines TRBV24-1 with TRBJ1-5; tentative D call: TRBD1 (5 bases). The CDR3 sequence is 12 residues long. CDR1 is KGHDR, CDR2 SFDVKD, per germline. V lost 6 bases to trimming and J lost 6 bases, with 8 bases between them. The CDR3 spells CATSFGGQPQHF. The CDR3 region has the DNA TGTGCCACCAGTTTCGGGGGTCAGCCCCAGCATTTT.

The chain uses TRBV18 and TRBJ1-5; 11 bases line up with TRBD1. The CDR3 totals 16 residues. V gave up 2 bases and J gave up 6 bases; unmatched junction bases: 6. Germline V gene data show CDR1 as KGHSH and CDR2 as LQKENI. CDR3 coding DNA: TGTGCCAGCTCACCAGGGACAGGGGGTCGAGGTCAGCCCCAGCATTTT. This translates into CASSPGTGGRGQPQHF.

The chain is built from TRBV2 and TRBJ2-3; 13 nucleotides match TRBD2. The CDR3 is 18 residues long. Germline V CDR1 and CDR2: SNHLY, FYNNEI. V trimming: 7 bases; J trimming: 3 bases; junction bases outside the gene matches: 13. The CDR3 here is CASTRRTSGGGRTDTQYF. The CDR3 DNA reads TGTGCCAGCACTCGACGGACTAGCGGGGGCGGGAGGACAGATACGCAGTATTTT.

The rearrangement joins TRBV12-3 or TRBV12-4 to TRBJ1-1, with 7 bases identical to TRBD1. The junction had 5 bases not matched to a gene; V was cut back by 5 bases and J by 5 bases. The CDR3 sequence is 13 residues long. CDR3 region: CASSNRGETEAFF. In nucleotides, the CDR3 is TGTGCCAGCAGTAACAGGGGAGAGACTGAAGCTTTCTTT.

The rearrangement joins TRBV2 to TRBJ1-2; TRBD1 is a possible D gene (5 bases). CDR1 is SNHLY and CDR2 is FYNNEI in the germline V gene. Trimming shortened V by 6 bases and J by 6 bases, and 14 bases separated the two germline ends. This CDR3 contains 13 residues. This CDR3 reads CASRQGRMDGYTF. CDR3 DNA sequence: TGTGCCAGCAGGCAGGGTCGAATGGATGGCTACACCTTC.

The chain couples TRBV10-3 to TRBJ2-4; D may be TRBD1 (5 bases). With 0 bases removed from V and 9 bases from J, the gap between germline ends came to 12 bases. Germline V gene sequence: CDR1 ENHRY, CDR2 SYGVKD. CDR3 length equals 14 residues. CDR3 residues: CAISESTVGSIQYF. The CDR3 coding sequence is TGTGCCATCAGTGAGTCGACAGTAGGATCCATTCAGTACTTC.